The T cell receptor (beta chain) under discussion was sequenced for a study of T cell repertoires in cytomegalovirus infection. Looking at the study overall: Both CMV infection and a matching HLA type were indicated by public TCR beta signatures. Regarding the study as a whole: Dominant in the ex vivo response were TCR beta clonotypes restricted by HLA-C and specific for CMV. Identification of carriers of CMV plus the relevant HLA was performed using cumulative public TCR beta family frequency.

This clonotype was recorded many times. What it binds is unknown. V shed 5 bases, J shed 6 bases, and the junction held 5 bases outside the gene matches. Germline values: CDR1 SGHTA, CDR2 FQGNSA. The CDR3 is made up of 14 amino acids. One entry per CDR3 protein results from TCRdb running MiXCR on the reads. Of roughly 630,000 distinct CDR3 sequences listed, roughly 24% are singletons. V gene TRBV7-2 combines with J gene TRBJ2-2, with 8 bases aligning to TRBD1. Sequenced sample: CD8+ T cells from PBMCs. This receptor was taken from a human donor in good health (CMV status not recorded). Some clones in this sample may be carry-over from other donors' samples. The CDR3 nucleotides read TGTGCCAGCAGCCCCCCACAGGGGGCCGGGGAGCTGTTTTTT. This encodes CASSPPQGAGELFF.